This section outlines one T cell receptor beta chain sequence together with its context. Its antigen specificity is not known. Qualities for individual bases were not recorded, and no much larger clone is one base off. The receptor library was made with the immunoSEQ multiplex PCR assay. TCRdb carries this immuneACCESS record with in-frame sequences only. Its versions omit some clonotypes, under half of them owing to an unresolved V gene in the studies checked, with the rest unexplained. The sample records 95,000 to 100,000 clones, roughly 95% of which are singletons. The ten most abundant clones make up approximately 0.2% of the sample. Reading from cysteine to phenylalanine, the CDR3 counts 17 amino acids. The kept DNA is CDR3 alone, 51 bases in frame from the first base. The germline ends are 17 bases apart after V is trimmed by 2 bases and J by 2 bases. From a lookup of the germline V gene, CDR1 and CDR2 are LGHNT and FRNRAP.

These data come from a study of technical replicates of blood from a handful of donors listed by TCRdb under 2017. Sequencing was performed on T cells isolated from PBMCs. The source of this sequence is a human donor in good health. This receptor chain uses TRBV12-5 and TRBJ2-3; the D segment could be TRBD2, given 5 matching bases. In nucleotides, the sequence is TGTGCTAGTGGTTTGAGGTTGAGGGCAGACCACACAGATACGCAGTATTTT. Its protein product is CASGLRLRADHTDTQYF.